This paragraph reports one T cell receptor (beta chain). Its antigen remains unknown. This sample was taken from a study of shared clonotypes between healthy human individuals. Study conclusions and caveats: The study's rarefaction showed incomplete sorted-subset sequencing despite large depth. Few donors restricted represented genetic and exposure-history diversity. Sequencing depth was predicted to influence how clonotypes are shared among donors.

Every donor was a Caucasian adult from Nashville, Tennessee. CDR3 size: 17 residues. Assay: immunoSEQ multiplex PCR; the TCRdb copy retains only in-frame clones and omits some. Seen here are some 2,500,000 clones, under 95% observed once, and the top ten hold around 0.4%. The sequencing sample was made of naive CD4+ T cells from PBMCs. As to subset: CD45RA+ positively selected. The source of this sequence is a man aged 18 to 29 in good health. Some clones in this sample may be carry-over from other donors' samples. The rearrangement uses TRBV21-1 and TRBJ1-5. TRBV21-1 is recorded as a pseudogene. In nucleotides, the CDR3 is TGTGCCAGCAGCAATGGGGGGCCAAGGCGGGGTTTCTGGTCCCAGCATTTT. This codes for CASSNGGPRRGFWSQHF.